These T cell receptor beta chains were read from a single sample in a study of OX40 agonist ivuxolimab in advanced cancers. TCRdb keeps only in-frame clones here, not all; method: immunoSEQ multiplex PCR. The data show nearly 9,000 clones, about nine tenths seen once. The sequenced sample was CD4+ or CD8+ T cells sorted from blood, obtained in a trial of the OX40 agonist ivuxolimab. The receptors derive from an adult with an advanced solid tumor such as melanoma, head and neck, liver or kidney cancer. Both conserved end residues are part of each CDR3. Fields, in order: CDR3 protein, CDR3 DNA, V gene, CDR3 length, clone size, J gene, D gene. The D gene is left open where the match is weak. Where a row states a size, it is once, few, many or the class of an expanded clone; other rows omit it.

CDR3 protein: CASSYGTNNEKLFF
CDR3 DNA: TGTGCCAGCAGCTATGGGACTAATAATGAAAAACTGTTTTTT
V gene: TRBV7-9
CDR3 length: 14
clone size: NA
J gene: TRBJ1-4
D gene: NA

CDR3 protein: CASTQGTSQYF
CDR3 DNA: TGTGCCAGCACCCAAGGGACTAGCCAGTATTTT
V gene: TRBV6-5
CDR3 length: 11
clone size: NA
J gene: TRBJ2-3
D gene: TRBD2

CDR3 protein: CASSRGGSYNSPLHF
CDR3 DNA: TGTGCCAGCTCCCGTGGAGGCTCCTATAATTCACCCCTCCACTTT
V gene: TRBV28
CDR3 length: 15
clone size: NA
J gene: TRBJ1-6
D gene: NA

CDR3 protein: CASSQARTEAFF
CDR3 DNA: TGTGCCAGCAGCCAGGCGCGAACTGAAGCTTTCTTT
V gene: TRBV14
CDR3 length: 12
clone size: NA
J gene: TRBJ1-1
D gene: NA

CDR3 protein: CASSSVSGSSYEQYF
CDR3 DNA: TGTGCCAGCAGCTCCGTTAGCGGGTCCTCCTACGAGCAGTACTTC
V gene: TRBV7-9
CDR3 length: 15
clone size: NA
J gene: TRBJ2-7
D gene: TRBD2

CDR3 protein: CASSLSAASNEQFF
CDR3 DNA: TGTGCCAGCAGTTTATCGGCGGCTTCCAATGAGCAGTTCTTC
V gene: TRBV27
CDR3 length: 14
clone size: NA
J gene: TRBJ2-1
D gene: NA

CDR3 protein: CASSPSGDDTQYF
CDR3 DNA: TGTGCCAGCAGCCCCAGCGGTGATGATACGCAGTATTTT
V gene: TRBV5-6
CDR3 length: 13
clone size: NA
J gene: TRBJ2-3
D gene: NA

CDR3 protein: CASSGLAPSTGELFF
CDR3 DNA: TGTGCCAGCTCTGGACTAGCGCCTAGCACCGGGGAGCTGTTTTTT
V gene: TRBV28
CDR3 length: 15
clone size: few
J gene: TRBJ2-2
D gene: TRBD2

CDR3 protein: CAISDGGGSPYEQYF
CDR3 DNA: TGTGCCATCAGTGACGGGGGGGGGAGCCCCTACGAGCAGTACTTC
V gene: TRBV10-3
CDR3 length: 15
clone size: NA
J gene: TRBJ2-7
D gene: TRBD2

CDR3 protein: CAWGVPTGTSGRGRTGELFF
CDR3 DNA: TGTGCCTGGGGGGTTCCTACCGGGACTAGCGGGAGAGGCCGGACCGGGGAGCTGTTTTTT
V gene: TRBV30
CDR3 length: 20
clone size: few
J gene: TRBJ2-2
D gene: TRBD2

CDR3 protein: CASTTAESGRETQYF
CDR3 DNA: TGTGCCAGCACCACGGCCGAGTCAGGGAGAGAGACCCAGTACTTC
V gene: TRBV28
CDR3 length: 15
clone size: NA
J gene: TRBJ2-5
D gene: NA

CDR3 protein: CASSFRGRGETEAFF
CDR3 DNA: TGTGCCAGCAGCTTTAGAGGCAGGGGAGAGACTGAAGCTTTCTTT
V gene: TRBV28
CDR3 length: 15
clone size: NA
J gene: TRBJ1-1
D gene: NA

CDR3 protein: CASSVLQGNEQFF
CDR3 DNA: TGTGCCAGCAGCGTCCTCCAGGGCAATGAGCAGTTCTTC
V gene: TRBV7-9
CDR3 length: 13
clone size: once
J gene: TRBJ2-1
D gene: NA

CDR3 protein: CASGFSPEPQQFF
CDR3 DNA: TGTGCTAGTGGGTTTAGTCCCGAACCACAGCAGTTCTTC
V gene: TRBV12-5
CDR3 length: 13
clone size: NA
J gene: TRBJ2-1
D gene: NA

CDR3 protein: CASSHRDPYYGYTF
CDR3 DNA: TGTGCCAGCAGCCACAGGGACCCTTACTATGGCTACACCTTC
V gene: TRBV6-6
CDR3 length: 14
clone size: NA
J gene: TRBJ1-2
D gene: NA

CDR3 protein: CATTDRFYEQFF
CDR3 DNA: TGTGCCACCACAGACAGGTTCTATGAGCAGTTCTTC
V gene: TRBV2
CDR3 length: 12
clone size: NA
J gene: TRBJ2-1
D gene: NA

CDR3 protein: CASWGQKYPGELFF
CDR3 DNA: TGTGCCAGCTGGGGACAGAAATACCCCGGGGAGCTGTTTTTT
V gene: TRBV27
CDR3 length: 14
clone size: NA
J gene: TRBJ2-2
D gene: TRBD1

CDR3 protein: CAISDESSGNTIYF
CDR3 DNA: TGTGCCATCAGTGACGAGAGCTCTGGAAACACCATATATTTT
V gene: TRBV10-3
CDR3 length: 14
clone size: NA
J gene: TRBJ1-3
D gene: NA

CDR3 protein: CASSALGQGSYEQYF
CDR3 DNA: TGTGCCAGCAGCGCCCTTGGACAGGGGTCCTACGAGCAGTACTTC
V gene: TRBV11-2
CDR3 length: 15
clone size: NA
J gene: TRBJ2-7
D gene: TRBD1

CDR3 protein: CASSEGGAAYEQYF
CDR3 DNA: TGTGCCAGCAGTGAAGGTGGGGCCGCCTACGAGCAGTACTTC
V gene: TRBV6-1
CDR3 length: 14
clone size: NA
J gene: TRBJ2-7
D gene: NA

CDR3 protein: CASSLNRGNTEAFF
CDR3 DNA: TGCGCCAGCAGCCTCAACAGGGGGAACACTGAAGCTTTCTTT
V gene: TRBV4-1
CDR3 length: 14
clone size: NA
J gene: TRBJ1-1
D gene: TRBD1

CDR3 protein: CASSFPSAGGPSQQYF
CDR3 DNA: TGTGCCAGCAGCTTCCCCTCAGCGGGAGGCCCGTCTCAGCAGTACTTC
V gene: TRBV7-8
CDR3 length: 16
clone size: NA
J gene: TRBJ2-7
D gene: TRBD2

CDR3 protein: CAWSGLKPTGELFF
CDR3 DNA: TGTGCCTGGAGTGGACTTAAACCCACCGGGGAGCTGTTTTTT
V gene: TRBV30
CDR3 length: 14
clone size: NA
J gene: TRBJ2-2
D gene: NA

CDR3 protein: CASSTGGTEAFF
CDR3 DNA: TGTGCCAGCAGCACCGGAGGGACTGAAGCTTTCTTT
V gene: TRBV9
CDR3 length: 12
clone size: NA
J gene: TRBJ1-1
D gene: NA

CDR3 protein: CASSSRRDRGANVLTF
CDR3 DNA: TGTGCCAGCAGTTCGAGGAGGGACCGGGGAGCCAACGTCCTGACTTTC
V gene: TRBV28
CDR3 length: 16
clone size: NA
J gene: TRBJ2-6
D gene: NA